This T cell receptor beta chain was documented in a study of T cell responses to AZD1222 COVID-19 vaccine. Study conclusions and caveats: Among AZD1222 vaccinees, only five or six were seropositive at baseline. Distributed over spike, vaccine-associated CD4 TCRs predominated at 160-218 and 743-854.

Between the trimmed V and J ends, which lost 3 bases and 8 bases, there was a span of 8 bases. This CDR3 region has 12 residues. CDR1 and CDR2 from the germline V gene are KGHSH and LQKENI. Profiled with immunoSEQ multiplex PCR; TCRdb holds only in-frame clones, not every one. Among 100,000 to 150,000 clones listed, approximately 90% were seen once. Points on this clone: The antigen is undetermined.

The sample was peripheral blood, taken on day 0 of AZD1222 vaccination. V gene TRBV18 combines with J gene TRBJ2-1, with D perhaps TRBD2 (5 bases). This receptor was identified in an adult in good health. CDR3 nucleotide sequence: TGTGCCAGCTCACCGACTAACGATGAGCAGTTCTTC. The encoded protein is CASSPTNDEQFF.